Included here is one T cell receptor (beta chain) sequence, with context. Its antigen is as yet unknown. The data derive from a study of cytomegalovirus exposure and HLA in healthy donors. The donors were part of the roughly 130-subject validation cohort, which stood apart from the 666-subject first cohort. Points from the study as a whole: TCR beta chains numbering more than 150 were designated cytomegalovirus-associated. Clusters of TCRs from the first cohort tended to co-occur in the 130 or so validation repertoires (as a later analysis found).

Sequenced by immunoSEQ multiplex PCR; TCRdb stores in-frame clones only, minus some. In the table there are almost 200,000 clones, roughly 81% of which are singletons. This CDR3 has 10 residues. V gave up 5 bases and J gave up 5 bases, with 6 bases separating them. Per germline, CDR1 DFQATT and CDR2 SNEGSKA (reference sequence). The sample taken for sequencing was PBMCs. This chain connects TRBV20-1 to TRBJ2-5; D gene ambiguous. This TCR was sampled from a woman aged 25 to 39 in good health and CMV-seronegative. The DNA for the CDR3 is TGCAGTGCTCCCCATGAGACCCAGTACTTC. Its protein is CSAPHETQYF.